This T cell receptor beta chain came from a study of cytomegalovirus exposure and HLA in healthy donors. General study findings and limits: The classifier reportedly diagnosed cytomegalovirus status with high sensitivity and specificity. Subsequent analysis of the 110 or so validation repertoires found a tendency for first-cohort TCR clusters to co-occur.

V shed 6 bases, J shed 0 bases, and the junction held 4 bases outside the gene matches. Germline CDR1 and CDR2: ENHRY and SYGVKD. This CDR3 is 14 amino acids long. From the 120-subject validation cohort, which was separate from the roughly 670-subject first cohort, the donors were drawn. Profiled with immunoSEQ multiplex PCR; TCRdb holds only in-frame clones, not every one. This table holds approximately 82,000 clones, about 92% found once. On this clone itself: Its cognate antigen is unknown.

Material: PBMCs. The chain employs TRBV10-3 and TRBJ2-7, with 8 bases aligning to TRBD1. The TCR originated in a man younger than 35 in good health and CMV-seronegative. In DNA form, the CDR3 reads TGTGCCATCAGGGGGACAGGCAACTCCTACGAGCAGTACTTC. It specifies CAIRGTGNSYEQYF.